These 9 T cell receptor beta chains originate from one sample sequenced in a study of human T cells and chemical hapten exposure. Blood, whole and unfractionated, served as the source for total RNA extraction. MiXCR was run by TCRdb on the 5' RACE reads, yielding one entry per CDR3 protein. Among 100,000 to 120,000 distinct CDR3 sequences listed, more than 15% were seen once. These receptors all come from a human donor in good health.

This clonotype was detected many times. The rearrangement joins TRBV4-1 to TRBJ2-6, with TRBD2 matching 11 bases. The V and J ends lost 3 bases and 0 bases, in that order; junction bases with no gene match: 7. The CDR3 totals 19 residues. Per germline, CDR1 MGHRA and CDR2 YSYEKL. CDR3 in DNA: TGCGCCAGCAGCCACCTGGGACTAGCGGACCGCTCTGGGGCCAACGTCCTGACTTTC. This gives the protein CASSHLGLADRSGANVLTF.

This clonotype turned up a few times. The chain combines TRBV28 with TRBJ2-7; a possible D gene is TRBD1 (5 bases). The CDR3 runs 14 residues. The germline gives CDR1 MDHEN, CDR2 SYDVKM. Trimming took 5 bases from V and 3 from J, leaving 14 bases between them. The CDR3, as DNA: TGTGCCAGCAGTCGCAGACAGTTGATCTACGAGCAGTACTTC. Amino acids: CASSRRQLIYEQYF.

The chain has TRBV20-1 and TRBJ1-2; D is possibly TRBD1 (5 bases). Germline V gene data show CDR1 as DFQATT and CDR2 as SNEGSKA (reference sequence). Trimming removed 2 bases at V and 2 bases at J, with 21 bases between. CDR3 size: 17 residues. For the CDR3, the DNA is TGCAGTGCTAGACCCGGGACGGATAACCTTCCCAACTATGGCTACACCTTC. Residues: CSARPGTDNLPNYGYTF.

In this sample, this clonotype turned up a few times. The chain couples TRBV24-1 to TRBJ1-2; a weak D match, TRBD1 (6 bases). The CDR3 has 17 amino acids. The germline CDR1 and CDR2 sequences are KGHDR and SFDVKD. The germline V and J ends were trimmed by 4 bases and 5 bases, with 22 bases remaining between them. CDR3 protein: CATSDPRTELRGYGYTF. The CDR3 DNA reads TGTGCCACCAGTGACCCACGGACAGAGCTAAGAGGGTATGGCTACACCTTC.

This chain links TRBV7-9 with TRBJ2-3; tentative D call: TRBD1 (5 bases). The germline V gene has CDR1 SEHNR and CDR2 FQNEAQ (reference sequence). The germline V and J ends were trimmed by 3 bases and 3 bases, with 7 bases remaining between them. CDR3 length: 13 residues. Here the CDR3 reads CASSFQGTDTQYF. In DNA, the CDR3 is TGTGCCAGCAGCTTCCAGGGTACAGATACGCAGTATTTT.

V and J are TRBV30 and TRBJ2-7; D might be TRBD2 (6 bases). The germline V gene encodes CDR1 GTSNPN and CDR2 SVGIG (reference sequence). CDR3 length: 11 residues. Trimming shortened V by 5 bases and J by 4 bases, and 9 bases separated the two germline ends. In DNA, the CDR3 is TGTGCCTGGCGCGGGGTTTACGAGCAGTACTTC. Its protein product is CAWRGVYEQYF.

This sequence joins TRBV6-6 and TRBJ1-4, with 10 bases that match TRBD1. CDR1 is MNHNY and CDR2 is SVGAGI in the germline V gene (reference sequence). The CDR3 runs 16 residues. V shed 0 bases and J 7 bases; nucleotides not matched to a gene: 5. The CDR3 DNA reads TGTGCCAGCAGTTACTCGACAGGGGGCGCGATTGAAAAACTGTTTTTT. This gives the protein CASSYSTGGAIEKLFF.

In this sample, this clonotype turned up a few times. The rearrangement links TRBV20-1 to TRBJ1-5; D not certain. CDR1 and CDR2 (germline): DFQATT, SNEGSKA (reference sequence). V lost 6 bases to trimming and J lost 7 bases, with 10 bases between them. This CDR3 contains 11 residues. The CDR3 protein is CSATPGQPQHF. The CDR3 bases are TGCAGTGCCACCCCCGGCCAGCCCCAGCATTTT.

This clonotype was seen a few times. The chain uses TRBV28 and TRBJ2-5; D uncertain. The CDR3 length is 10 residues. Trimming cost V 6 bases and J 9 bases, with 8 bases left between them. From germline, CDR1 is MDHEN and CDR2 SYDVKM. This CDR3 is CASRHTAQYF. CDR3 DNA sequence: TGTGCCAGCAGGCATACCGCCCAGTACTTC. The whole variable domain, remainder taken from reference TRBV28 and TRBJ2-5, is DVKVTQSSRYLVKRTGEKVFLECVQDMDHENMFWYRQDPGLGLRLIYFSYDVKMKEKGDIPEGYSVSREKKERFSLILESASTNQTSMYLCASRHTAQYFGPGTRLLVL.